This T cell receptor (beta chain) stems from a study of response to subunit inactivated influenza vaccine. Whole-study results and caveats: Each seasonal influenza vaccination, the authors suggested, recruits few new T cells.

The J segment lost 4 bases and the V segment lost 2 bases, leaving 8 bases of the junction unmatched. The V gene's germline CDR1 is SGHKS and CDR2 YYEKEE (reference sequence). The CDR3 runs to 16 residues. As regards this clonotype: The antigen is undetermined.

Each CDR3 protein is one row after TCRdb ran MiXCR on the RT-PCR reads. The data hold over 300,000 distinct CDR3 sequences, with less than 25% observed a single time. The chain recombines TRBV5-5 with TRBJ2-3; 9 positions agree with TRBD2. This sequence was found in a man in his fifties or sixties who received an inactivated influenza vaccine. The sequencing here drew on PBMCs from blood, taken less than 22 months after vaccination. The CDR3 sequence is CASSFAAGGLADTQYF. CDR3 nucleotide sequence: TGTGCCAGCAGCTTTGCTGCGGGGGGGCTCGCAGATACGCAGTATTTT.